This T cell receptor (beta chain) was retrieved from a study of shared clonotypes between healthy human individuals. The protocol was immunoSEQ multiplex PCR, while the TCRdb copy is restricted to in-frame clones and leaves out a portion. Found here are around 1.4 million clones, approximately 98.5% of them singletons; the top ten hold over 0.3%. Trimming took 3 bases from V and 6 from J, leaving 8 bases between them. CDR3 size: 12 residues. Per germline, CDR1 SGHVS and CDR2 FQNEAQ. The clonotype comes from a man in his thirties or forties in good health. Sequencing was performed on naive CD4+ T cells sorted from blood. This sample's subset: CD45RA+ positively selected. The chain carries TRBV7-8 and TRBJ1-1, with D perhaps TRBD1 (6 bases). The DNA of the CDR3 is TGTGCCAGCAGCTTGGGGGGGCCTGAAGCTTTCTTT. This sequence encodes CASSLGGPEAFF.